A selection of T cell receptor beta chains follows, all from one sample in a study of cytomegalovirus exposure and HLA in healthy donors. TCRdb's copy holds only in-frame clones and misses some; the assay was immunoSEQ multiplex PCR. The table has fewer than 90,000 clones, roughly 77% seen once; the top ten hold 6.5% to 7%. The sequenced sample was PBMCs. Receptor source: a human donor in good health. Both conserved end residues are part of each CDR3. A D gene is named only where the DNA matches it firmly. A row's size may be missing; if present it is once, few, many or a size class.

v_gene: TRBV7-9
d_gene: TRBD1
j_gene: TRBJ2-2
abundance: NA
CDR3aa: CASSPGTDTGELFF
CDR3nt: TGTGCCAGCAGCCCGGGGACAGATACCGGGGAGCTGTTTTTT

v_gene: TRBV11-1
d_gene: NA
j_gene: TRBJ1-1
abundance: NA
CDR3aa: CASSYNSGEDSAFF
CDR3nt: TGTGCCAGCAGCTATAACTCGGGTGAAGATTCAGCTTTCTTT

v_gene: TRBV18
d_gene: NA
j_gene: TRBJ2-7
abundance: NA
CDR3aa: CASSPPVGARGEQYF
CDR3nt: TGTGCCAGCTCACCACCGGTTGGAGCGAGGGGGGAGCAGTACTTC

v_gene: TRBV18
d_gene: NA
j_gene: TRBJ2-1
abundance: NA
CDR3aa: CASSPSADPYSNEQFF
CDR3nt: TGTGCCAGCTCACCAAGTGCGGATCCCTACTCCAATGAGCAGTTCTTC

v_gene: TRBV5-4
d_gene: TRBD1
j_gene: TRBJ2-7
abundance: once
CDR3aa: CASSLRTGLSYEQYF
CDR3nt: TGTGCCAGCAGCTTAAGGACAGGCCTCTCCTACGAGCAGTACTTC

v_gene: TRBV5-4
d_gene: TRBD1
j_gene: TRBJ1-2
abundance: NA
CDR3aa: CASSLLTGAYGYTF
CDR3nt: TGTGCCAGCAGCTTGTTGACAGGGGCCTATGGCTACACCTTC

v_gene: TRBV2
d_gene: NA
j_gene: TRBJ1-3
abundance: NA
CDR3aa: CASSENSISGNTIYF
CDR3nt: TGTGCCAGCAGTGAAAACTCCATCTCTGGAAACACCATATATTTT

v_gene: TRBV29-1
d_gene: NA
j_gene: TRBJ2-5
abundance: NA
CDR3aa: CSVGLPAETQYF
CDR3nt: TGCAGCGTTGGGCTGCCTGCAGAGACCCAGTACTTC

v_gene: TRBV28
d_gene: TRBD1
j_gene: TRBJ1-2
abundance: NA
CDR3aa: CASSSNRGRGYTF
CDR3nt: TGTGCCAGCAGCTCCAACAGGGGGCGAGGCTACACCTTC

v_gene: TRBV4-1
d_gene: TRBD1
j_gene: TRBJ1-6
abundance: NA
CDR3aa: CASSQEGQGNSPLHF
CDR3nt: TGCGCCAGCAGCCAAGAGGGACAGGGTAATTCACCCCTCCACTTT

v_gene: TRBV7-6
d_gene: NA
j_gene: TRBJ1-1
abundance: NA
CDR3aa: CASSLGSYTEAFF
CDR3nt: TGTGCCAGCAGCTTAGGGAGCTACACTGAAGCTTTCTTT

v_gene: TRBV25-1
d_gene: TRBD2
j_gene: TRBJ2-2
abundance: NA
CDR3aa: CASSPRLANTGELFF
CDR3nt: TGTGCCAGCAGTCCCCGACTAGCCAACACCGGGGAGCTGTTTTTT

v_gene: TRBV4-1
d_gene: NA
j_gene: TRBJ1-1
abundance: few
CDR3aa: CASSLTLNTEAFF
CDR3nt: TGCGCCAGCAGCCTGACATTGAACACTGAAGCTTTCTTT

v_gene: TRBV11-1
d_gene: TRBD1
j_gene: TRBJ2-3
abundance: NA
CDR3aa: CASSQDRGSTDTQYF
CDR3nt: TGTGCCAGCAGCCAGGACAGGGGGAGCACAGATACGCAGTATTTT

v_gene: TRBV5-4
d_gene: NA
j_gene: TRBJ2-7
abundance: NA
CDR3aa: CASSWPTQTGYEQYF
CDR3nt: TGTGCCAGCAGCTGGCCTACGCAAACAGGCTACGAGCAGTACTTC

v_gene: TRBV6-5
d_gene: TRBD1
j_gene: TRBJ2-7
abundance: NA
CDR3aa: CASSPPGQAAYEQYF
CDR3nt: TGTGCCAGCAGTCCCCCGGGACAGGCCGCCTACGAGCAGTACTTC

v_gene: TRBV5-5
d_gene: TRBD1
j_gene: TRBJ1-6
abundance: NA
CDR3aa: CASSSGTGGNSPLHF
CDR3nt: TGTGCCAGCAGTTCCGGGACAGGGGGTAATTCACCCCTCCACTTT

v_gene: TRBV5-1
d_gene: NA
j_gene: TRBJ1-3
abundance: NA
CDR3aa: CASSGPSGTGNTIYF
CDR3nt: TGCGCCAGCAGCGGTCCCTCAGGGACTGGAAACACCATATATTTT

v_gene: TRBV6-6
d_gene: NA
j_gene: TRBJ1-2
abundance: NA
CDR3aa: CASSYSMGGNYGYTF
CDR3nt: TGTGCCAGCAGTTACTCGATGGGAGGTAACTATGGCTACACCTTC

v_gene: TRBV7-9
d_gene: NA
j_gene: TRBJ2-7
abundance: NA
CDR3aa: CASRGQLNYEQYF
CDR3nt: TGTGCCAGCCGCGGACAGCTAAACTACGAGCAGTACTTC